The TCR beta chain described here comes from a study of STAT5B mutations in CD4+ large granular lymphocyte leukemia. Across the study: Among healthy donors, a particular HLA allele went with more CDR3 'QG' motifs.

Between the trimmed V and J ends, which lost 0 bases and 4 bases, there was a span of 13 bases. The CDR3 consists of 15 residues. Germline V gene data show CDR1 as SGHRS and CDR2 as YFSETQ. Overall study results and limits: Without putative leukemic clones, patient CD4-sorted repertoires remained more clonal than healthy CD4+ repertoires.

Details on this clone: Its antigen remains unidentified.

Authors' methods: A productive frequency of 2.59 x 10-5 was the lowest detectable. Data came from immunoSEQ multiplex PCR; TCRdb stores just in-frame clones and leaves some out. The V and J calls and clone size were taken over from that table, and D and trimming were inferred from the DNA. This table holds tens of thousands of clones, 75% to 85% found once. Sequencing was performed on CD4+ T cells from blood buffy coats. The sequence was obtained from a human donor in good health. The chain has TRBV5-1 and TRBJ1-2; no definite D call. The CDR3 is CASSLAEGSVYGYTF. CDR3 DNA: TGCGCCAGCAGCTTGGCCGAGGGTAGCGTCTATGGCTACACCTTC.